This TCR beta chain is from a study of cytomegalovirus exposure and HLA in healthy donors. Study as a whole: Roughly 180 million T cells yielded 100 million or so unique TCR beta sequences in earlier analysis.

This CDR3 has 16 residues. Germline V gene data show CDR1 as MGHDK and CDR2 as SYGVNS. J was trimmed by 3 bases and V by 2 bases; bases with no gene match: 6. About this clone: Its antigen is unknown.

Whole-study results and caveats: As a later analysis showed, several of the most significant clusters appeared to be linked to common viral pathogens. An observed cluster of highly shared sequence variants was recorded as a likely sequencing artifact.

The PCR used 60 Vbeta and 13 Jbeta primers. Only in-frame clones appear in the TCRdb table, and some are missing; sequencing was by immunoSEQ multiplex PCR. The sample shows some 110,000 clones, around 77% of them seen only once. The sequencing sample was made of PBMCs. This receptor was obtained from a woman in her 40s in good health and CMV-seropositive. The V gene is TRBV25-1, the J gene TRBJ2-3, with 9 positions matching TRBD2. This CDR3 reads CASSETGLAETDTQYF. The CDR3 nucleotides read TGTGCCAGCAGTGAAACGGGACTAGCTGAGACAGATACGCAGTATTTT.